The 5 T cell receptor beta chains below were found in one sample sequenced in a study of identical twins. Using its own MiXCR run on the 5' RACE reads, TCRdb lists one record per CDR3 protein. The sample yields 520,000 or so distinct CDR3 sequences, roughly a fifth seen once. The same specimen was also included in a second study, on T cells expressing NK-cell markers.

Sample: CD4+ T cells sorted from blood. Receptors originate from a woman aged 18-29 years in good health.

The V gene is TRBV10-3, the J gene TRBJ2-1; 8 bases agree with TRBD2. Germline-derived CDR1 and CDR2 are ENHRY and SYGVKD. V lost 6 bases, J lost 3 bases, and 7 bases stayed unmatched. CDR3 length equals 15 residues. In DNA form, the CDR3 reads TGTGCCATCAGATCAGCGGGGGCCAGCTACAATGAGCAGTTCTTC. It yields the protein CAIRSAGASYNEQFF.

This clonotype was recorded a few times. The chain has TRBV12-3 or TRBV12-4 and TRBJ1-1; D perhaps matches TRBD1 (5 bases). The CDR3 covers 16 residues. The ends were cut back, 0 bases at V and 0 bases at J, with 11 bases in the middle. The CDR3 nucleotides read TGTGCCAGCAGTTTAGCGCGGCCGGACATGAACACTGAAGCTTTCTTT. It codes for CASSLARPDMNTEAFF.

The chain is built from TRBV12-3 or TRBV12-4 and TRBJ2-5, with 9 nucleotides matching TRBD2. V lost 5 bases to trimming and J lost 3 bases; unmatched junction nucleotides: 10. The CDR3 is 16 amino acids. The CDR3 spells CASSPRLAERKETQYF. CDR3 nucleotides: TGTGCCAGCAGTCCCCGACTAGCGGAACGAAAAGAGACCCAGTACTTC.

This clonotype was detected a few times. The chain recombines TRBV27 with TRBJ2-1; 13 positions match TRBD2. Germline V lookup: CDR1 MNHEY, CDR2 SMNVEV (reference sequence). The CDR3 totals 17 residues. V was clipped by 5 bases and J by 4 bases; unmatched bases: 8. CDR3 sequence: CASSPRTSGRRYNEQFF. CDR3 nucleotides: TGTGCCAGCAGTCCGCGGACTAGCGGGAGAAGGTACAATGAGCAGTTCTTC.

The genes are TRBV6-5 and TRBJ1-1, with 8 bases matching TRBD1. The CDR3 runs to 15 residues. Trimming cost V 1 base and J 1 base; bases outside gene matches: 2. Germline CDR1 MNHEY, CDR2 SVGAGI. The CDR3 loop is CASSYWDRKNTEAFF. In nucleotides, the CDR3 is TGTGCCAGCAGTTACTGGGACAGGAAGAACACTGAAGCTTTCTTT.